The table lists the clone carrying this T cell receptor (beta chain) with a count of one. Antigen: not known. CD8 cells classed as naive were CD45RO-negative and positively selected for CCR7, excluding terminally differentiated effector memory CD45RA+ cells. The data were taken from a study of shared clonotypes between healthy human individuals. CDR1 and CDR2 from the germline V gene are MNHNS and SASEGT. This CDR3 region has 14 residues. V gave up 1 base and J gave up 4 bases, with 8 bases separating them. Deep-level running was used for the assay. Profiled with immunoSEQ multiplex PCR; TCRdb holds only in-frame clones, not every one. Of around 2,000,000 clones listed, approximately 94% were seen once; the top ten hold more than 1.5%. Study results and caveats: It was anticipated that sequencing depth would influence how many clonotypes donors shared.

The rearrangement joins TRBV6-1 to TRBJ1-5; D gene ambiguous. Input material: naive CD8+ T cells from PBMCs. The source is a man aged 18 to 35 in good health. Some clones in this sample may be carry-over from other donors' samples. The CDR3 DNA sequence: TGTGCCAGCAGTGAAGTGCCAGTAAATCAGCCCCAGCATTTT. The encoded protein is CASSEVPVNQPQHF.